The rows below give T cell receptor beta chains drawn from one sample of a study of blood T cell repertoires in COVID-19. Clones were read by immunoSEQ multiplex PCR, and TCRdb kept only the in-frame ones, dropping some. The sample yields 200,000 to 300,000 clones, under 85% seen once. The sequenced sample consisted of peripheral blood. The receptors derive from a human donor in a cohort sampled during active COVID-19. Both conserved end residues are part of each CDR3. Fields, in order: J gene, V gene, CDR3 protein.

j_gene: TRBJ1-2; v_gene: TRBV6-1; CDR3aa: CASSEIGQGRSFGYTF
j_gene: TRBJ2-7; v_gene: TRBV19; CDR3aa: CASSPQTSGYEQYF
j_gene: TRBJ2-2; v_gene: TRBV15; CDR3aa: CATSRAQGRDTGELFF
j_gene: TRBJ1-1; v_gene: TRBV30; CDR3aa: CAWSVRSGSLNTEAFF
j_gene: TRBJ1-2; v_gene: TRBV29-1; CDR3aa: CSAGGQGGYGYTF
j_gene: TRBJ2-1; v_gene: TRBV14; CDR3aa: CASSPTTVSEQFF
j_gene: TRBJ2-7; v_gene: TRBV27; CDR3aa: CASSLRGQAYEQYF
j_gene: TRBJ2-2; v_gene: TRBV7-2; CDR3aa: CASSLKGPARAVTGELFF
j_gene: TRBJ1-5; v_gene: TRBV28; CDR3aa: CASSLPLHRVINQPQHF
j_gene: TRBJ1-1; v_gene: TRBV27; CDR3aa: CASSYREPVMGTEAFF
j_gene: TRBJ2-2; v_gene: TRBV9; CDR3aa: CASSVDRGTHTGELFF
j_gene: TRBJ2-3; v_gene: TRBV5-1; CDR3aa: CASSLGDRGTDTQYF
j_gene: TRBJ1-4; v_gene: TRBV4-1; CDR3aa: CASSRGQQNEKLFF
j_gene: TRBJ1-1; v_gene: TRBV12-3/TRBV12-4; CDR3aa: CASRPGFTEAFF
j_gene: TRBJ2-6; v_gene: TRBV19; CDR3aa: CASSQQQGLPGANVLTF
j_gene: TRBJ2-1; v_gene: TRBV15; CDR3aa: CATSSPGGEQFF
j_gene: TRBJ2-1; v_gene: TRBV24-1; CDR3aa: CATSEPGLAGVNEQFF
j_gene: TRBJ2-5; v_gene: TRBV24-1; CDR3aa: CATSDGQTAQETQYF
j_gene: TRBJ2-7; v_gene: TRBV5-1; CDR3aa: CASSLNPGQPPTEQYF
j_gene: TRBJ2-2; v_gene: TRBV19; CDR3aa: CASSIAQGRYTGELFF